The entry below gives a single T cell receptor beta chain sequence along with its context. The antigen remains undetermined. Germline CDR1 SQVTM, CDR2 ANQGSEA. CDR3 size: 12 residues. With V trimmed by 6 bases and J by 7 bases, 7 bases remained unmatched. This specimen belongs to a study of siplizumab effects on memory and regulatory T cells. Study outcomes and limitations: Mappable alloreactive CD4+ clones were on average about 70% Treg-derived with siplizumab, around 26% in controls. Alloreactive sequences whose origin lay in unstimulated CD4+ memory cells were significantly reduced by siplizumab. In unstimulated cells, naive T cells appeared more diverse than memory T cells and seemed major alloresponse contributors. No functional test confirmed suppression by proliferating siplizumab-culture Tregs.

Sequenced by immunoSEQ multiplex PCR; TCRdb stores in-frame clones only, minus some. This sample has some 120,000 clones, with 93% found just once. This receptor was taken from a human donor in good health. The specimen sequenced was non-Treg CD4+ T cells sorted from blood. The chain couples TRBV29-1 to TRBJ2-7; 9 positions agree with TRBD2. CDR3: CSVGTSRFEQYF. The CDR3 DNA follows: TGCAGCGTCGGGACTAGCCGCTTTGAGCAGTACTTC.